These 4 T cell receptor beta chains came from one sample sequenced in a study of cytomegalovirus exposure and HLA in healthy donors. The PCR employed 60 Vbeta primers together with 13 Jbeta primers. Profiled with immunoSEQ multiplex PCR; TCRdb holds only in-frame clones, not every one. The sample includes 150,000 to 200,000 clones, 65% to 80% seen only once; the top ten take 4% to 5%. The sequenced material came from PBMCs. The receptor source for this set is a man between 18 and 35 years old in good health and CMV-seropositive.

This clone was counted between two and nine times. CDR3 nucleotide sequence: TGTGCCAGCTCACCACCGGACAGGGAGGAAGGCTACACCTTC. Protein: CASSPPDREEGYTF. The rearrangement joins TRBV18 to TRBJ1-2, with TRBD1 matching 8 bases. CDR1 is KGHSH, CDR2 LQKENI, per germline. The CDR3 length is 14 residues. The trim removed 0 bases at V and 8 bases at J, leaving 5 bases unmatched.

The chain recombines TRBV6-1 with TRBJ2-1; possibly TRBD2 for D (5 bases). This CDR3 region has 17 residues. CDR1 and CDR2 from the germline V gene are MNHNS and SASEGT. Trimming pared 1 base from V and 7 bases from J, leaving 20 bases between. The CDR3 DNA follows: TGTGCCAGCAGTGAAGGATTGTTACTAGACGTCGGGAATGAGCAGTTCTTC. Encoded protein: CASSEGLLLDVGNEQFF.

The chain couples TRBV6-5 to TRBJ1-2; possible D gene TRBD1, 6 bases. Trimming pared 7 bases from V and 5 bases from J, leaving 17 bases between. Germline V gene data show CDR1 as MNHEY and CDR2 as SVGAGI. The CDR3 consists of 14 residues. The CDR3 spells CASNRDMSSYGYTF. The CDR3 DNA is TGTGCCAGCAATCGGGACATGAGTTCTTATGGCTACACCTTC.

The chain uses TRBV9 and TRBJ2-2; TRBD1 matches 7 bases. The CDR3 is 16 residues long. CDR1 SGDLS and CDR2 YYNGEE come from the germline V gene. The V gene end was trimmed by 0 bases and the J gene end by 0 bases; junction bases not matched to a gene: 2. CDR3 coding DNA: TGTGCCAGCAGCGTAGAGGGGACAGCGAACACCGGGGAGCTGTTTTTT. Translated: CASSVEGTANTGELFF.